This TCR beta chain came from a study of cytomegalovirus exposure and HLA in healthy donors. Study conclusions and caveats: Earlier findings revealed that most TCR beta V segments proved productive either about 87% or about 30% of the time. Later work associated approximately 17,000 TCR beta sequences with HLA alleles at 0.05 false discovery rate.

The study ran its PCR with 60 Vbeta and 13 Jbeta primers. Only in-frame clones appear in the TCRdb table, and some are missing; sequencing was by immunoSEQ multiplex PCR. The sample includes around 160,000 clones, around four fifths seen only once; the top ten take roughly 10%. V dropped 5 bases and J dropped 4 bases, with 17 bases sitting between them. This CDR3 comprises 16 residues. Germline values: CDR1 LNHDA, CDR2 SQIVND (reference sequence). Donors showed nominal health when sampled, although they likely had unrecorded immune exposures. About this clone: Antigen specificity is unknown.

Source material: PBMCs. The TCR was taken from a man aged 18 to 29 in good health and CMV-seropositive. The rearrangement uses TRBV19 and TRBJ1-4; the D gene is possibly TRBD1 (6 bases). The CDR3 protein is CASSPQRQAFNEKLFF. The CDR3 coding sequence is TGTGCCAGTAGTCCCCAGCGACAGGCCTTTAATGAAAAACTGTTTTTT. Full variable domain (missing parts from reference TRBV19 and TRBJ1-4): DGGITQSPKYLFRKEGQNVTLSCEQNLNHDAMYWYRQDPGQGLRLIYYSQIVNDFQKGDIAEGYSVSREKKESFPLTVTSAQKNPTAFYLCASSPQRQAFNEKLFFGSGTQLSVL.